This T cell receptor beta chain comes out of a study of blood T cell repertoires in COVID-19. Study at large: The analysed material was cDNA or gDNA that came from T cells, B-cell-depleted T cells, or PBMCs.

This clone was found a few times. Sequencing was performed with immunoSEQ multiplex PCR; in TCRdb, only in-frame clones are kept and a portion is missing. There are 30,000 to 45,000 clones in the sample; 87% occur only once, and approximately 7.3% lies in the top ten. This sequence was found in a human donor in a cohort sampled during active COVID-19. The sample taken for sequencing was peripheral blood.

CDR3 coding DNA: TGTGCCAGCAGCGAGACGGGACTAGCGGCTACCTACGAGCAGTACTTC. It codes for CASSETGLAATYEQYF. This chain joins TRBV7-9 and TRBJ2-7, with 11 nucleotides matching TRBD2. Germline V lookup: CDR1 SEHNR, CDR2 FQNEAQ (reference sequence). The CDR3 contains 16 residues. V shed 5 bases, J shed 2 bases, and the junction held 8 bases outside the gene matches.